The 14 T cell receptor beta chains below come from one sample, sequenced in a study of PD-L1 blockade in urothelial cancer. The protocol was immunoSEQ multiplex PCR, while the TCRdb copy is restricted to in-frame clones and leaves out a portion. The sample shows nearly 35,000 clones, 84% of them seen only once. Described time point: pretreatment peripheral blood. The source was PBMCs, collected around atezolizumab (anti-PD-L1) treatment. The receptors shown here come from a man aged 55 to 70 with urothelial cancer.

This sequence joins TRBV11-2 and TRBJ1-4; TRBD1 matches 7 bases. Trimming at V came to 5 bases and at J to 6 bases, leaving 9 bases not matched to a gene. This CDR3 contains 15 residues. Germline V gene data show CDR1 as SGHAT and CDR2 as FQNNGV. CDR3 region: CASSPSDRWDEKLFF. The CDR3, as DNA: TGTGCCAGCAGCCCTTCGGACAGGTGGGATGAAAAACTGTTTTTT.

The CDR3 bases are TGTGCCAGCAGCTCACCCCGGGGTAGCGGAGTGGGTGAGCAGTTCTTC. Protein: CASSSPRGSGVGEQFF. V is TRBV11-2 and J is TRBJ2-1; tentative D call: TRBD2 (6 bases). The V end lost 4 bases, the J end lost 9 bases, and 22 bases lay between the germline ends. This CDR3 comprises 16 residues. Germline loops: CDR1 SGHAT, CDR2 FQNNGV.

The rearrangement links TRBV18 to TRBJ2-7; 9 bases fit TRBD2. CDR1 KGHSH and CDR2 LQKENI come from the germline V gene. V was clipped by 0 bases and J by 3 bases; unmatched bases: 3. This CDR3 has 15 amino acids. CDR3: CASSPPSGSSYEQYF. Written as DNA, the CDR3 is TGTGCCAGCTCACCACCTAGCGGGAGTAGCTACGAGCAGTACTTC.

This chain uses TRBV9 with TRBJ1-2; weak D call: TRBD1 (5 bases). From germline, CDR1 is SGDLS and CDR2 YYNGEE. CDR3 length: 15 amino acids. Deletions cut 4 bases from V and 2 bases from J, with 15 bases between. CDR3 region: CASSQLDRFNYGYTF. CDR3 DNA sequence: TGTGCCAGCAGCCAATTAGACAGATTCAACTATGGCTACACCTTC.

The gene calls are TRBV19 and TRBJ2-2; weak D call: TRBD1 (6 bases). CDR1 and CDR2 (germline): LNHDA, SQIVND (reference sequence). The CDR3 has 15 amino acids. The V gene lost 3 bases and the J gene lost 1 base, with 9 bases spanning the gap. CDR3 amino acids: CASSISGQNTGELFF. CDR3 nucleotides: TGTGCCAGTAGTATCTCGGGACAGAACACCGGGGAGCTGTTTTTT.

This clone was found a few times. The gene calls are TRBV30 and TRBJ1-2; 7 positions agree with TRBD1. V shed 0 bases, J shed 3 bases, and the junction held 1 base outside the gene matches. The CDR3 runs to 13 residues. Germline-derived CDR1 and CDR2 are GTSNPN and SVGIG (reference sequence). The CDR3 region is CAWSVGTDYGYTF. The CDR3 region has the DNA TGTGCCTGGAGTGTAGGGACAGACTATGGCTACACCTTC.

V gene TRBV4-3 combines with J gene TRBJ2-2; 8 bases match TRBD1. The CDR3 consists of 19 residues. The V gene's germline CDR1 is LGHNA and CDR2 YSLEER. The trim removed 0 bases at V and 5 bases at J, leaving 14 bases unmatched. The DNA for the CDR3 is TGCGCCAGCAGCCAAGATGCGAATCCCCAGGGGGCAGGAACCGGGGAGCTGTTTTTT. Protein: CASSQDANPQGAGTGELFF.

V usage is TRBV7-8 and J usage is TRBJ2-3, with D perhaps matching TRBD2 (5 bases). Per germline, CDR1 SGHVS and CDR2 FQNEAQ. The CDR3 is 17 amino acids. Between the trimmed V and J ends, which lost 3 bases and 0 bases, there was a span of 16 bases. The CDR3 DNA is TGTGCCAGCAGCTTTTCGTCTAGCTTGGGGAGCACAGATACGCAGTATTTT. Translation: CASSFSSSLGSTDTQYF.

This sequence joins TRBV10-3 and TRBJ1-5; D uncertain. CDR3 length equals 17 residues. V was cut by 0 bases and J by 1 base, with 13 bases left in between. Germline assignment: CDR1 ENHRY and CDR2 SYGVKD. CDR3: CAISESLGRESNQPQHF. Here the CDR3 DNA reads TGTGCCATCAGTGAGTCCTTGGGGAGGGAGAGCAATCAGCCCCAGCATTTT.

Only one count was recorded for this clone. The rearrangement joins TRBV7-3 to TRBJ2-4; D gene unclear. V lost 5 bases to trimming and J lost 2 bases, with 16 bases between them. The CDR3 has 16 residues. Germline values: CDR1 SGHTA, CDR2 FQGTGA. CDR3 sequence reads: CASSPQSSVSKNIQYF. The DNA of the CDR3 is TGTGCCAGCAGCCCCCAAAGTTCGGTCTCCAAAAACATTCAGTACTTC.

This chain uses TRBV6-6 with TRBJ2-7, with D possibly matching TRBD2 (6 bases). The V gene lost 0 bases and the J gene lost 3 bases, with 12 bases spanning the gap. CDR1 and CDR2 (germline): MNHNY, SVGAGI (reference sequence). This CDR3 contains 15 residues. This CDR3 reads CASSYSASGYYEQYF. The CDR3 bases are TGTGCCAGCAGTTACTCGGCAAGCGGGTACTACGAGCAGTACTTC.

The chain carries TRBV6-1 and TRBJ2-1; D might be TRBD2 (6 bases). The germline V and J ends were trimmed by 8 bases and 2 bases, with 13 bases remaining between them. Germline loops: CDR1 MNHNS, CDR2 SASEGT. The CDR3 contains 14 residues. The CDR3 sequence: CASPGGTTYNEQFF. For the CDR3, the DNA is TGTGCCAGCCCCGGCGGGACGACCTACAATGAGCAGTTCTTC.

This clone was observed once. The rearrangement uses TRBV4-3 and TRBJ2-1, with 10 bases aligning to TRBD2. The ends lost 0 bases at V and 8 bases at J; junction bases unmatched: 10. The CDR3 is 17 residues long. Germline values: CDR1 LGHNA, CDR2 YSLEER. The CDR3 here is CASSQDPRASGSDEQFF. In DNA form, the CDR3 reads TGCGCCAGCAGCCAAGATCCCCGGGCTAGCGGGAGTGATGAGCAGTTCTTC.

This clone was seen once. V usage is TRBV5-4 and J usage is TRBJ2-7, with D perhaps matching TRBD1 (5 bases). Germline CDR1 reads SGHNT; CDR2 reads YYREEE (reference sequence). There are 14 residues in the CDR3. The germline V and J ends were trimmed by 0 bases and 3 bases, with 10 bases remaining between them. The CDR3 is CASSLDRRLYEQYF. CDR3 coding DNA: TGTGCCAGCAGCTTGGACAGGAGACTCTACGAGCAGTACTTC.